The table lists the clone carrying this TCR beta chain with a count of one. Antigen unknown. The sample is drawn from a study of CD8 T cells in Susac syndrome. The authors sequenced TCR beta from blood CD8+ and CD4+ T cells. Roughly 0.45 to 1 ug RNA was reverse transcribed with random hexamers. TCR beta CDR3 was amplified by immunoSEQ covering 54 Vbeta and 13 Jbeta. TCRdb independently ran MiXCR on the immunoSEQ multiplex PCR reads; one entry per CDR3 protein. The data hold 130,000 to 150,000 distinct CDR3 sequences, with 94% observed a single time. The CDR3 consists of 14 residues. V was shortened by 1 base and J by 1 base, with 7 bases between the two germline ends. The germline CDR1 and CDR2 sequences are LNHNV and YYDKDF (reference sequence). Study findings and constraints: The study acknowledged a relatively small number of individuals in its TCR sequencing and HLA analysis.

The V gene is TRBV15, the J gene TRBJ2-5; D perhaps matches TRBD2 (5 bases). Sequenced material: CD4+ T cells from PBMCs. The receptor was derived from a human donor in good health. The CDR3 protein is CATSRGERQETQYF. CDR3 bases: TGTGCCACCAGCAGAGGGGAGCGCCAAGAGACCCAGTACTTC. Full variable domain (missing parts from reference TRBV15 and TRBJ2-5): DAMVIQNPRYQVTQFGKPVTLSCSQTLNHNVMYWYQQKSSQAPKLLFHYYDKDFNNEADTPDNFQSRRPNTSFCFLDIRSPGLGDTAMYLCATSRGERQETQYFGPGTRLLVL.